This T cell receptor (beta chain) was profiled in a study of T cell responses to AZD1222 COVID-19 vaccine. This clone came up once. Its specificity is not known. CDR1 is SGHDT, CDR2 YYEEEE, per germline. The CDR3 runs 12 residues. V shed 0 bases and J shed 6 bases, with 5 bases lying between them. Whole-study findings and limits: Donors in the cohort were predominantly white British and more often female, and clonal diversity was possibly underestimated. Reportedly, nearly half of unique spike TCRs recognized epitopes outside B.1.351/B.1.1.7 mutations. Baseline testing showed seropositivity in only 6 or 7 AZD1222 recipients.

Using immunoSEQ multiplex PCR, the repertoire was profiled, and TCRdb retains in-frame clones only, with some absent. This sample has about 100,000 clones, with 80% to 90% found just once. This TCR was sampled from an adult in good health. The source was peripheral blood, collected on day 0 of AZD1222 vaccination. The chain couples TRBV5-6 to TRBJ2-3; D gene uncertain. The CDR3 sequence is CASSLAADTQYF. CDR3 in DNA: TGTGCCAGCAGCTTGGCCGCGGATACGCAGTATTTT. Based on the CDR3 plus reference TRBV5-6 and TRBJ2-3, the full variable domain is DAGVTQSPTHLIKTRGQQVTLRCSPKSGHDTVSWYQQALGQGPQFIFQYYEEEERQRGNFPDRFSGHQFPNYSSELNVNALLLGDSALYLCASSLAADTQYFGPGTRLTVL.